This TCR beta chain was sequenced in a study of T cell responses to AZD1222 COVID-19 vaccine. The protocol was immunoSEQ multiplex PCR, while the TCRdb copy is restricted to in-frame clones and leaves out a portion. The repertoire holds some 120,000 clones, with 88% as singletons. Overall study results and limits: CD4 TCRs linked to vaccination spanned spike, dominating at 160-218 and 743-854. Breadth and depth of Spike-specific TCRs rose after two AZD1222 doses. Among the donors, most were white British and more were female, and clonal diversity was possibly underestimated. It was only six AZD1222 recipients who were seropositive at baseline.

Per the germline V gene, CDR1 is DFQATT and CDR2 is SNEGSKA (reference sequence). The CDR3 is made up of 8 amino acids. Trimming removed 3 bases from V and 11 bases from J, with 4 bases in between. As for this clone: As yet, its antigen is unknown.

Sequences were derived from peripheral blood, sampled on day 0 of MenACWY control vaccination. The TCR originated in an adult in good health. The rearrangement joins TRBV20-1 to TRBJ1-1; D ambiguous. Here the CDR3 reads CSASRAFF. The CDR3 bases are TGCAGTGCTAGCAGGGCTTTCTTT.